Below are 24 T cell receptor beta chains sequenced from a single sample in a study of T cells in Graves' hyperthyroidism and ophthalmopathy (dated by TCRdb to the late 2010s). The protocol used for the library was multiplex PCR. For sequencing, an Illumina HiSeq 2000 was employed. The TCR beta CDR3 regions were amplified from the RNA transcripts. The TCR CDR3 was subjected to a first round of RT-PCR using the HTBI primer set and the Qiagen OneStep RT-PCR kit. Using fastp trimming at Q25 and MiXCR clonotype assembly, TCRdb reanalyzed the public sequencing data and kept in-frame beta chains. CDR3 protein duplicates are merged, each entry listing the most common genes and DNA. This sample gives about 590,000 distinct CDR3 sequences in total; approximately 15% of them show up just once. 7.3% of the sample is held by the ten biggest clonotypes. The sequenced material came from blood. Receptor source: a woman in her 30s with Graves' hyperthyroidism.

This clonotype occurred many times. V gene TRBV27 combines with J gene TRBJ2-2; D ambiguous. Germline lookup yields CDR1 MNHEY and CDR2 SMNVEV (reference sequence). Trimming took off 6 bases at V and 2 bases at J, with 13 bases between the two ends. The CDR3 has 15 residues. The CDR3: CASSPGRFNTGELFF. The CDR3, as DNA: TGTGCCAGCAGCCCCGGACGATTTAACACCGGGGAGCTGTTTTTT.

This clonotype was seen many times. The J gene is TRBJ2-7, the V gene TRBV3-1; TRBD2 matches at 8 bases. Trimming took 2 bases from V and 3 from J; bases not matched to a gene: 6. Germline V gene sequence: CDR1 LGHDT, CDR2 YNNKEL (reference sequence). The CDR3 contains 15 residues. CDR3 nucleotides: TGTGCCAGCAGCCAAATCAGCGGGAGTGGCTACGAGCAGTACTTC. This gives the protein CASSQISGSGYEQYF.

This clonotype has at least ten counts. The chain employs TRBV30 and TRBJ1-1, with 7 bases identical to TRBD1. V was pared by 7 bases and J by 3 bases, with 5 bases of the junction left unmatched. This CDR3 region has 12 residues. CDR1 GTSNPN and CDR2 SVGIG come from the germline V gene (reference sequence). The CDR3 sequence: CASGGWDTEAFF. The CDR3 DNA sequence: TGTGCCTCAGGGGGTTGGGACACTGAAGCTTTCTTT.

This clonotype was observed at least ten times. V is TRBV6-2 or TRBV6-3 and J is TRBJ2-1; 11 nucleotides line up with TRBD2. This CDR3 comprises 16 residues. Germline V lookup: CDR1 MNHEY, CDR2 SVGEGT. Trimming cost V 7 bases and J 5 bases; bases outside gene matches: 10. The CDR3 region has the DNA TGTGCCAGCACTACCCTTAGCGGGAGGGCCAACAATGAGCAGTTCTTC. Translating gives CASTTLSGRANNEQFF.

The chain couples TRBV10-1 to TRBJ2-3; 7 bases line up with TRBD2. This CDR3 region has 16 residues. The germline V gene encodes CDR1 WNHNN and CDR2 SYGVQD (reference sequence). V was pared by 3 bases and J by 4 bases, with 10 bases of the junction left unmatched. The chain's CDR3 is CASSDRLAAPPDTQYF. For the CDR3, the DNA is TGCGCCAGCAGTGATCGGCTAGCGGCCCCCCCAGATACGCAGTATTTT.

This clonotype was seen many times. The chain couples TRBV7-2 to TRBJ2-5; D is perhaps TRBD2 (6 bases). The CDR3 has 14 amino acids. V lost 1 base and J lost 4, with 10 bases in between. Germline CDR1 reads SGHTA; CDR2 reads FQGNSA. CDR3 nucleotides: TGTGCCAGCAGCTTAGGGGCGGGAAGAGAGACCCAGTACTTC. Its translation: CASSLGAGRETQYF. The complete variable domain, with remaining parts taken from reference TRBV7-2 and TRBJ2-5, reads GAGVSQSPSNKVTEKGKDVELRCDPISGHTALYWYRQSLGQGLEFLIYFQGNSAPDKSGLPSDRFSAERTGGSVSTLTIQRTQQEDSAVYLCASSLGAGRETQYFGPGTRLLVL.

This clonotype showed up many times. The chain recombines TRBV2 with TRBJ2-7; D could derive from TRBD1 or TRBD2 (5 bases each). V was shortened by 5 bases and J by 6 bases, with 23 bases between the two germline ends. In germline, CDR1 is SNHLY, CDR2 FYNNEI. The CDR3 totals 16 residues. CDR3 sequence: CASSYRGPSFRAEQYF. CDR3 DNA: TGTGCCAGCAGTTATCGGGGCCCTTCCTTTCGTGCCGAGCAGTACTTC. Full variable domain (outside the CDR3, taken from reference TRBV2 and TRBJ2-7): EPEVTQTPSHQVTQMGQEVILRCVPISNHLYFYWYRQILGQKVEFLVSFYNNEISEKSEIFDDQFSVERPDGSNFTLKIRSTKLEDSAMYFCASSYRGPSFRAEQYFGPGTRLTVT.

This clonotype has at least ten counts. V gene TRBV24-1 combines with J gene TRBJ2-5, with D maybe TRBD2 (6 bases). The V and J ends lost 0 bases and 1 base respectively, with 11 bases between them. Per germline, CDR1 KGHDR and CDR2 SFDVKD. The CDR3 covers 16 residues. Here the CDR3 reads CATSDLTGAAQETQYF. The CDR3 bases are TGTGCCACCAGTGATTTGACGGGAGCGGCCCAAGAGACCCAGTACTTC.

The chain is built from TRBV10-3 and TRBJ2-7; D not resolved. The CDR3 loop spans 16 amino acids. The V end lost 0 bases, the J end lost 2 bases, and 14 bases lay between the germline ends. Germline V gene data show CDR1 as ENHRY and CDR2 as SYGVKD. The DNA of the CDR3 is TGTGCCATCAGTGAGTCGTATAGAACTTCTACCTACGAGCAGTACTTC. Translation: CAISESYRTSTYEQYF.

The chain uses TRBV19 and TRBJ1-1; 7 nucleotides line up with TRBD1. Germline lookup yields CDR1 LNHDA and CDR2 SQIVND (reference sequence). V lost 6 bases, J lost 0 bases, and 10 bases stayed unmatched. The CDR3 is 16 amino acids. CDR3 coding DNA: TGTGCCAGTAGCCTCGACAGGGACCCTATGAACACTGAAGCTTTCTTT. Protein sequence: CASSLDRDPMNTEAFF.

This clonotype was detected only once. A much larger clone differs by one base, so this may be a read error. The chain couples TRBV15 to TRBJ2-4; 8 positions match TRBD2. CDR1 and CDR2 (germline): LNHNV, YYDKDF (reference sequence). The CDR3 is 19 residues long. The CDR3 nucleotides read TGTACCACCAGCAGGGACCTAGCGGGTAAACTCCTAGCCAAAAACATTCAGTACTTC. Its protein is CTTSRDLAGKLLAKNIQYF.

This clonotype appeared many times. The chain links TRBV12-3 or TRBV12-4 to TRBJ2-1; 11 bases are a match to TRBD2. With V trimmed by 6 bases and J by 7 bases, 11 bases remained unmatched. The CDR3 is made up of 16 amino acids. CDR3 region: CASSRYSGRATNEQFF. The CDR3 DNA is TGTGCCAGCAGCCGTTATAGCGGGAGGGCCACGAATGAGCAGTTCTTC.

This clonotype was recorded many times. The chain has TRBV6-2 or TRBV6-3 and TRBJ1-1; possibly TRBD1 for D (5 bases). Per germline, CDR1 MNHEY and CDR2 SVGEGT. V was pared by 0 bases and J by 0 bases, with 11 bases between. The CDR3 has 16 amino acids. The CDR3 DNA sequence: TGTGCCAGCAGTTACTCCGGGGGACCCATGAACACTGAAGCTTTCTTT. Residues: CASSYSGGPMNTEAFF.

This clonotype was detected many times. The chain carries TRBV20-1 and TRBJ2-3; D is unresolved. Trimming cost V 3 bases and J 1 base, with 14 bases left between them. The V gene's germline CDR1 is DFQATT and CDR2 SNEGSKA (reference sequence). The CDR3 has 15 amino acids. CDR3: CSASKTGFGTDTQYF. In nucleotides, the CDR3 is TGCAGTGCTAGCAAGACTGGGTTCGGCACAGATACGCAGTATTTT.

The table lists this clonotype with many counts. V gene TRBV20-1 combines with J gene TRBJ1-5; 9 bases are a match to TRBD1. V trimming: 3 bases; J trimming: 3 bases; junction bases outside the gene matches: 6. Per germline, CDR1 DFQATT and CDR2 SNEGSKA (reference sequence). CDR3 length equals 15 residues. This CDR3 is CSASPRTGDNQPQHF. CDR3 sequence (DNA): TGCAGTGCTAGCCCTCGGACAGGGGACAATCAGCCCCAGCATTTT.

This chain connects TRBV7-2 to TRBJ2-1, with D possibly matching TRBD2 (6 bases). The CDR3 has 15 residues. Looked up from germline, CDR1 is SGHTA and CDR2 is FQGNSA. Trimming pared 4 bases from V and 8 bases from J, leaving 18 bases between. CDR3 amino acids: CASSSTSWRAYEQFF. The CDR3, as DNA: TGTGCCAGCAGCTCTACTAGCTGGAGGGCTTATGAGCAGTTCTTC.

This clonotype was counted ten times or more. The chain is built from TRBV5-4 and TRBJ2-3; 12 bases fit TRBD2. Unmatched junction bases numbered 5, after V lost 3 bases and J lost 0 bases. Germline V gene data show CDR1 as SGHNT and CDR2 as YYREEE (reference sequence). The CDR3 has 17 amino acids. CDR3 sequence (DNA): TGTGCCAGCAGCTCACGTGGGACTAGCGGGAGCACAGATACGCAGTATTTT. As protein: CASSSRGTSGSTDTQYF.

V and J are TRBV29-1 and TRBJ1-4; 9 bases fit TRBD1. The germline gives CDR1 SQVTM, CDR2 ANQGSEA. The CDR3 is 14 residues long. V lost 3 bases to trimming and J lost 3 bases; unmatched junction nucleotides: 2. The CDR3 DNA sequence: TGCAGCGTTGATCGGACAGGGGCTAATGAAAAACTGTTTTTT. This gives the protein CSVDRTGANEKLFF.

At least ten counts were recorded for this clonotype. The V call is TRBV4-3, the J call TRBJ2-3; 13 bases fit TRBD2. The junction had 3 bases not matched to a gene; V was cut back by 3 bases and J by 3 bases. CDR1 is LGHNA, CDR2 YSLEER, per germline. The CDR3 extends over 16 amino acids. The CDR3 coding sequence is TGCGCCAGCAGCCAGGTGACTAGCGGGAGGACAGATACGCAGTATTTT. It encodes CASSQVTSGRTDTQYF.

This clonotype was seen more than once but under ten times. The V and J genes are TRBV6-5 and TRBJ1-5; TRBD1 is a possible D gene (5 bases). V lost 0 bases to trimming and J lost 10 bases, with 19 bases between them. Per the germline V gene, CDR1 is MNHEY and CDR2 is SVGAGI. The CDR3 is 16 residues long. Written as DNA, the CDR3 is TGTGCCAGCAGTTACTCCCCGGTGGGCAGGGACCATCCCCAGCATTTT. Translation: CASSYSPVGRDHPQHF.

This clonotype has more than one count but fewer than ten. The genes are TRBV6-1 and TRBJ2-7, with D perhaps matching TRBD1 (5 bases). The CDR3 is 14 residues long. Germline V gives CDR1 MNHNS, CDR2 SASEGT. The V end lost 7 bases, the J end lost 0 bases, and 13 bases lay between the germline ends. The CDR3 region is CASNPTASSYEQYF. CDR3 nucleotides: TGTGCCAGCAATCCGACAGCGAGCTCCTACGAGCAGTACTTC.

At least ten counts were recorded for this clonotype. The chain carries TRBV2 and TRBJ2-3; no definite D call. Trimming pared 8 bases from V and 3 bases from J, leaving 6 bases between. From germline, CDR1 is SNHLY and CDR2 FYNNEI. There are 11 residues in the CDR3. In DNA, the CDR3 is TGTGCCAGCCTTCGGACAGATACGCAGTATTTT. Translation: CASLRTDTQYF.

The sample holds many counts of this clonotype. This chain uses TRBV3-1 with TRBJ2-1; 8 nucleotides agree with TRBD2. The germline CDR1 and CDR2 sequences are LGHDT and YNNKEL (reference sequence). J gave up 7 bases and V 0 bases, and 5 bases lay outside the gene matches. The CDR3 has 15 residues. CDR3 loop: CASSQDGGRRNEQFF. CDR3 sequence (DNA): TGTGCCAGCAGCCAAGATGGCGGGAGGAGGAATGAGCAGTTCTTC.

The chain recombines TRBV29-1 with TRBJ2-1, with D hard to call. V lost 7 bases and J lost 3, with 16 bases in between. From germline, CDR1 is SQVTM and CDR2 ANQGSEA. The CDR3 length is 14 residues. CDR3 sequence: CSAKLAVGYNEQFF. The CDR3 coding sequence is TGCAGCGCCAAGTTAGCCGTCGGCTACAATGAGCAGTTCTTC.